This TCR beta chain was retrieved from a study of breast tumors, draining lymph nodes, adjacent tissues. The study's findings and limits: That most tumor T cells come from lymph nodes remained unproven.

A single record per CDR3 protein comes from TCRdb applying MiXCR to the multiplex PCR reads. The sample yields about 22,000 distinct CDR3 sequences, around 55% seen once. Per germline, CDR1 SGDLS and CDR2 YYNGEE. V lost 3 bases to trimming and J lost 12 bases; unmatched junction nucleotides: 7. There are 13 residues in the CDR3. Comments on this clonotype: Antigen specificity is unknown.

This TCR came from a female donor with breast cancer. Some clones in this sample may be carry-over from other donors' samples. Sequenced input: breast tumor tissue. The chain has TRBV9 and TRBJ1-4, with 8 bases fitting TRBD1. DNA for the CDR3: TGTGCCAGCAGCGCCTGGGCACAGGGGGAACTGTTTTTT. Protein product: CASSAWAQGELFF.